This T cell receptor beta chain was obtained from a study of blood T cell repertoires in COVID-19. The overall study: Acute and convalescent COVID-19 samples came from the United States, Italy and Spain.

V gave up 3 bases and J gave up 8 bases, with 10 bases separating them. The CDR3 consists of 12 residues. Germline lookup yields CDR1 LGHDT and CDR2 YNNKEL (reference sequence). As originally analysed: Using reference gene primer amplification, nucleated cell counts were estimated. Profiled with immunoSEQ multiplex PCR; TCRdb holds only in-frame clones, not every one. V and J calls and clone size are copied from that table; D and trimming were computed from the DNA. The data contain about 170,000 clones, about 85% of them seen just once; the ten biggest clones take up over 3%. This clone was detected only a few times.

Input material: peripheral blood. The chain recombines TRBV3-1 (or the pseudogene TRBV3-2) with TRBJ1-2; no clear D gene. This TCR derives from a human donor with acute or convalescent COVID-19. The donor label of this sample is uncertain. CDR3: CASSQKEWGYTF. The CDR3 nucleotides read TGTGCCAGCAGCCAGAAAGAGTGGGGCTACACCTTC.